This T cell receptor (beta chain) was found in a study of blood T cell repertoires in COVID-19 (dated by TCRdb to about 2020). Broadly, across the study: The collaborator samples originated in the United States, Italy and Spain and spanned the acute and convalescent phases of COVID-19. Samples were obtained from the ongoing ImmuneRACE study (first 160 participants) and from over a thousand subjects provided by 6 global collaborators. The prospective study material was composed of cDNA or gDNA derived from T cells, B-cell-depleted T cells, or PBMCs. The dataset comprised deeply sampled blood TCRbeta repertoires from subjects exposed to, actively infected with, or recovered from COVID-19. The repertoires were released in a freely available public database meant as a resource for research on the immune response to SARS-CoV-2. HLA class I and class II types, where available, came from metadata supplied by the sample provider rather than from assay-based typing. Nearly every sample came with metadata listing a de-identified subject ID, COVID-19 status, age in years and sex.

TCRbeta CDR3 regions were amplified from genomic DNA using the immunoSEQ Assay, a bias-controlled multiplex PCR. The original pipeline was this. Within the assay, amplification of reference gene primers was used to estimate how many nucleated cells each sample contained. Sequence reads were collapsed and filtered to measure the absolute abundance of every unique TCRbeta CDR3 rearrangement. For each sample, productive Simpson clonality was calculated by taking the square root of Simpson's diversity index across productive rearrangements. The clones in this table, taken by TCRdb from immuneACCESS, are in-frame only. Not every clone is retained; where verified, under half of the shortfall comes from an unresolved V gene, and the cause of the rest is unknown. V and J calls and clone size come straight from that table; D and trimming were deduced from the DNA. The sample contains about 70,000 clones, roughly four fifths of them found a single time. Clones ranked in the top ten supply 20% to 25% of the sample.

Compared with the rest of its sample, this clone is large (0.1 to 1%). The antigen it binds to is not known. One base away there is no much larger clone; base qualities are not given. The V and J ends are trimmed by 5 bases and 7 bases, leaving 21 bases between them. Per the germline V gene, SGHTA is the CDR1 and FQGNSA is the CDR2. Including cysteine and phenylalanine, the CDR3 has 15 amino acids. Here the CDR3 DNA is all that survives: 45 bases in frame from base 1. Each collaborating institution followed its own protocols to collect whole blood in K2EDTA tubes. For TCRbeta analysis, collaborators shipped samples as frozen whole blood, isolated PBMCs, or DNA extracted from either of those sample types. What the authors observed across the whole study: The quantity of clinical and demographic metadata differed by source and by participant and was supplied without curation.

Sequencing was done on a sample of peripheral blood. The V and J segments used are TRBV7-2 and TRBJ2-7; perhaps TRBD2 is the D gene, with 5 bases matching. This clonotype was sampled from a woman in her 70s with acute or convalescent COVID-19. The CDR3 in this case is CASSVGVRAGYEQYF. In nucleotide form, the sequence is TGTGCCAGCAGCGTTGGGGTGAGGGCGGGTTATGAGCAGTACTTC.